The clone carrying this T cell receptor (beta chain) turned up a few times. As yet, its antigen is unknown. The data derive from a study of response to subunit inactivated influenza vaccine. Regarding the study as a whole: After each seasonal influenza vaccination, few new T cells are recruited, the authors suggested.

The germline CDR1 and CDR2 sequences are SGHDT and YYEEEE. Trimming pared 4 bases from V and 2 bases from J, leaving 17 bases between. This CDR3 is 16 amino acids long. TCRdb re-called the RT-PCR reads through MiXCR, storing one row per CDR3 protein. Of under 750,000 distinct CDR3 sequences in the sample, 10% to 15% were seen once. The sequences come from PBMCs from blood, collected on the day of vaccination. The sequence was collected from a man aged 45-65 years who received an inactivated influenza vaccine. The chain combines TRBV5-6 with TRBJ2-3, with D unresolved. The CDR3 region is CASSRGLSSITDTQYF. Written as DNA, the CDR3 is TGTGCCAGCAGCCGCGGTCTCTCTTCTATCACAGATACGCAGTATTTT. Filled out from reference TRBV5-6 and TRBJ2-3, the complete variable domain reads DAGVTQSPTHLIKTRGQQVTLRCSPKSGHDTVSWYQQALGQGPQFIFQYYEEEERQRGNFPDRFSGHQFPNYSSELNVNALLLGDSALYLCASSRGLSSITDTQYFGPGTRLTVL.